The 12 T cell receptor beta chains in this list originate from one sample, sequenced in a study of blood T cell repertoires in COVID-19 (dated by TCRdb to the early 2020s). The library was produced with the immunoSEQ multiplex PCR assay. In TCRdb, the immuneACCESS table is reduced to in-frame sequences with V and J assigned. These tables do not hold every clone; where another copy was compared, an unresolved V gene accounts for under half, and the others remain unexplained. The table for this sample lists about 90,000 clones; about 80% of them were counted only once. The top ten clones comprise 10% of the sample. The specimen sequenced was peripheral blood. These receptors all stem from a woman in her 70s with acute or convalescent COVID-19.

This clone was seen once. The chain combines TRBV6-5 with TRBJ2-6; perhaps TRBD2 as D (5 bases). The CDR3 covers 15 residues. CDR1 and CDR2 (germline): MNHEY, SVGAGI. Trimming left V 8 bases short and J 0 bases short, with 11 bases between. In nucleotides, the CDR3 is TGTGCCAGCCGTTTGGGGAGCTCTGGGGCCAACGTCCTGACTTTC. Protein sequence: CASRLGSSGANVLTF.

This clone came up once. The V call is TRBV24-1, the J call TRBJ1-4; 8 positions match TRBD1. Germline-derived CDR1 and CDR2 are KGHDR and SFDVKD. V gave up 3 bases and J gave up 4 bases; unmatched junction bases: 6. The CDR3 loop spans 16 amino acids. The CDR3 bases are TGTGCCACCAGTGATCGGGACAGGTGGGGTAATGAAAAACTGTTTTTT. Residues: CATSDRDRWGNEKLFF.

The V and J genes are TRBV5-1 and TRBJ1-1; no firm D call. The CDR3 is 12 amino acids. Trimming removed 0 bases at V and 6 bases at J, with 6 bases between. CDR1 and CDR2 (germline): SGHRS, YFSETQ. The CDR3 DNA is TGCGCCAGCAGCTTGGGACATTCTGAAGCTTTCTTT. It is translated as CASSLGHSEAFF.

The chain recombines TRBV5-1 with TRBJ2-7, with 7 positions matching TRBD2. The CDR3 totals 14 residues. The germline V gene has CDR1 SGHRS and CDR2 YFSETQ. Trimming cost V 0 bases and J 5 bases; bases outside gene matches: 5. The CDR3 sequence is CASSLAGGIDEQYF. The CDR3 DNA follows: TGCGCCAGCAGCTTGGCGGGAGGAATCGACGAGCAGTACTTC.

The chain uses TRBV19 and TRBJ1-5; D is perhaps TRBD1 (6 bases). V gave up 10 bases and J gave up 0 bases, with 16 bases separating them. Germline V gene data show CDR1 as LNHDA and CDR2 as SQIVND (reference sequence). The CDR3 totals 15 residues. CDR3: CATRQAINSNQPQHF. The CDR3 DNA reads TGTGCCACAAGACAGGCCATTAATAGCAATCAGCCCCAGCATTTT. Using reference TRBV19 and TRBJ1-5 for the parts outside the CDR3, the full variable domain is DGGITQSPKYLFRKEGQNVTLSCEQNLNHDAMYWYRQDPGQGLRLIYYSQIVNDFQKGDIAEGYSVSREKKESFPLTVTSAQKNPTAFYLCATRQAINSNQPQHFGDGTRLSIL.

The V and J genes are TRBV5-5 and TRBJ2-3; possibly TRBD1 for D (5 bases). This CDR3 has 14 amino acids. The V gene's germline CDR1 is SGHKS and CDR2 YYEKEE (reference sequence). Trimming took off 3 bases at V and 4 bases at J, with 12 bases between the two ends. The CDR3 nucleotides are TGTGCCAGCAGCTCGGGTTGGGGCTCAGATACGCAGTATTTT. Its translation is CASSSGWGSDTQYF. The complete variable domain, with remaining parts taken from reference TRBV5-5 and TRBJ2-3, reads DAGVTQSPTHLIKTRGQQVTLRCSPISGHKSVSWYQQVLGQGPQFIFQYYEKEERGRGNFPDRFSARQFPNYSSELNVNALLLGDSALYLCASSSGWGSDTQYFGPGTRLTVL.

The chain recombines TRBV5-5 with TRBJ1-2; D possibly corresponds to TRBD1 (6 bases). Germline CDR1 and CDR2: SGHKS and YYEKEE (reference sequence). This CDR3 comprises 14 residues. Trimming pared 0 bases from V and 10 bases from J, leaving 16 bases between. CDR3 in DNA: TGTGCCAGCAGCTTGGGGGGGCGACAGGCGGCCTACACCTTC. Translation: CASSLGGRQAAYTF.

V usage is TRBV6-5 and J usage is TRBJ2-1, with 9 bases identical to TRBD1. The J segment lost 6 bases and the V segment lost 6 bases, leaving 9 bases of the junction unmatched. The CDR3 contains 15 residues. The germline V gene has CDR1 MNHEY and CDR2 SVGAGI. The CDR3 DNA reads as TGTGCCAGCAGCCCGACCGGGACAGGGCGCAATGAGCAGTTCTTC. Amino acids: CASSPTGTGRNEQFF.

This clone was seen a few times. The chain combines TRBV7-2 with TRBJ2-7; tentatively, D is TRBD2 (6 bases). Germline CDR1 SGHTA, CDR2 FQGNSA. V lost 5 bases and J lost 4, with 15 bases in between. The CDR3 totals 14 residues. CDR3 coding DNA: TGTGCCAGCAGCGTCACGGGGGATCGGTACGAGCAGTACTTC. Translating gives CASSVTGDRYEQYF.

This sequence joins TRBV11-2 and TRBJ1-3; 7 bases align to TRBD1. The germline V gene has CDR1 SGHAT and CDR2 FQNNGV. CDR3 size: 16 residues. J was trimmed by 3 bases and V by 6 bases; bases with no gene match: 11. The CDR3 region is CASSQIQQGGGNTIYF. The DNA for the CDR3 is TGTGCCAGCAGTCAGATCCAGCAGGGGGGTGGAAACACCATATATTTT.

The chain joins TRBV4-2 to TRBJ1-2; no clear D gene. In germline, CDR1 is LGHNA, CDR2 YNFKEQ. This CDR3 comprises 15 residues. V lost 1 base and J 8 bases, leaving 17 bases between the germline ends. The CDR3 DNA reads as TGTGCCAGCAGCCAAGTGGGCAGCCGAACCCCGGGCTACACCTTC. Translated, it gives CASSQVGSRTPGYTF.

The chain joins TRBV5-1 to TRBJ1-1; D call uncertain. V lost 2 bases to trimming and J lost 2 bases, with 7 bases between them. The length of the CDR3 is 13 residues. CDR1 SGHRS and CDR2 YFSETQ come from the germline V gene. The CDR3, as DNA: TGCGCCAGCAGCTTAGTCAGTAACACTGAAGCTTTCTTT. It codes for CASSLVSNTEAFF.